The 9 T cell receptor beta chains listed next were all sequenced from one sample in a study of breast tumors, draining lymph nodes, adjacent tissues. Samples came from axillary lymph nodes draining the breast cancer. TCRdb reprocessed the multiplex PCR reads with MiXCR, giving one entry per CDR3 protein. The data show approximately 190,000 distinct CDR3 sequences, with about 32% seen just once and around 4.4% held by the top ten. Sequencing was performed on axillary lymph node tissue. Source of these receptors: a female donor with breast cancer. Some clones in this sample may be carry-over from other donors' samples.

This clonotype was detected ten times or more. The CDR3 reads CSALQTSGYEQYF. The CDR3 nucleotides are TGCAGTGCCCTGCAGACTAGCGGGTACGAGCAGTACTTC. The chain carries TRBV20-1 and TRBJ2-7; TRBD2 matches at 10 bases. Unmatched junction bases numbered 6, after V lost 6 bases and J lost 4 bases. The CDR3 runs to 13 residues. Germline values: CDR1 DFQATT, CDR2 SNEGSKA (reference sequence).

This clonotype was detected many times. The CDR3: CASSSLWRGETQYF. DNA of the CDR3: TGTGCCAGCAGCTCCCTCTGGAGGGGAGAGACCCAGTACTTC. This rearrangement joins TRBV11-2 to TRBJ2-5; a weak D match, TRBD2 (6 bases). The CDR3 extends over 14 amino acids. Per germline, CDR1 SGHAT and CDR2 FQNNGV. V gave up 4 bases and J gave up 4 bases, with 13 bases separating them.

The rearrangement links TRBV7-3 to TRBJ2-1; 10 bases agree with TRBD2. CDR1 is SGHTA, CDR2 FQGTGA, per germline. This CDR3 is 15 amino acids long. V lost 6 bases, J lost 9 bases, and 11 bases stayed unmatched. CDR3 nucleotides: TGTGCCAGCAGTTCAACTAGCGGGAACTTCGGTGAGCAGTTCTTC. This encodes CASSSTSGNFGEQFF.

Comments on this clonotype: A read error may be the cause here, since a much bigger clone is one base away. This rearrangement joins TRBV6-2 or TRBV6-3 to TRBJ2-1; a weak D match, TRBD1 (5 bases). The V gene lost 5 bases and the J gene lost 10 bases, with 18 bases spanning the gap. CDR3 size: 14 residues. In germline, CDR1 is MNHEY, CDR2 SVGEGT. CDR3 sequence: CASSPMTVAHEQFF. Written as DNA, the CDR3 is TGTGCCAGCAGTCCCATGACAGTTGCCCACGAGCAGTTCTTC.

In its sample, this clonotype was seen many times. The V gene is TRBV13, the J gene TRBJ2-7; TRBD2 aligns across 8 bases. The CDR3 is 14 residues long. CDR1 is PRHDT, CDR2 FYEKMQ, per germline (reference sequence). The V gene end was trimmed by 5 bases and the J gene end by 6 bases; junction bases not matched to a gene: 9. The CDR3 sequence: CASSISGGSAEQYF. The CDR3 nucleotides read TGTGCCAGCAGCATAAGCGGGGGTAGCGCCGAGCAGTACTTC.

The V call is TRBV7-9, the J call TRBJ2-3; TRBD1 aligns across 7 bases. The J call is doubtful: the DNA matches TRBJ1-5 better. The germline CDR1 and CDR2 sequences are SEHNR and FQNEAQ (reference sequence). This CDR3 is built from 15 residues. For the CDR3, the DNA is TGTGCCAGCAGCTTAGAAACAGGGGCCCTAGATACGCAGCATTTT. Translation: CASSLETGALDTQHF.

This clonotype was picked up many times. The chain has TRBV5-1 and TRBJ2-3; D call uncertain. Germline V gene data show CDR1 as SGHRS and CDR2 as YFSETQ. V dropped 2 bases and J dropped 5 bases, with 3 bases sitting between them. The CDR3 spans 11 residues. This CDR3 is CASSFQDTQYF. Written as DNA, the CDR3 is TGCGCCAGCAGCTTTCAAGATACGCAGTATTTT.

Remarks on this clonotype: A much more abundant neighbour one base away suggests this may be a read error. This rearrangement joins TRBV28 to TRBJ2-1; D is unresolved. This CDR3 contains 15 residues. Germline CDR1 MDHEN, CDR2 SYDVKM. The DNA for the CDR3 is TGTTCCAGCAGTGGGTCTAGTGGCTCCTACAATGAGCAGTTCTTC. Translated: CSSSGSSGSYNEQFF.

The chain joins TRBV3-1 to TRBJ2-1, with D tentatively TRBD1 (5 bases). The length of the CDR3 is 15 residues. Trimming took off 0 bases at V and 4 bases at J, with 10 bases between the two ends. Per the germline V gene, CDR1 is LGHDT and CDR2 is YNNKEL (reference sequence). CDR3 DNA sequence: TGTGCCAGCAGCCAAGAAGGGGTCGGGTACAATGAGCAGTTCTTC. It encodes CASSQEGVGYNEQFF.